This is a list of T cell receptor beta chains from one sample in a study of cytomegalovirus exposure and HLA in healthy donors. Assay used: immunoSEQ multiplex PCR; TCRdb lists only in-frame clones, some missing. The sample carries more than 150,000 clones, roughly 80% recorded once. Sequenced sample: PBMCs. The receptors derive from a boy between 10 and 17 years old in good health and CMV-seronegative. CDR3s include the opening cysteine and the closing phenylalanine or tryptophan. A D gene is named only where the DNA matches it firmly. Clone size is shown for a subset of rows, as once, few, many or a class of expanded clone.

v_gene: TRBV28
d_gene: TRBD1
j_gene: TRBJ2-3
abundance: .
CDR3aa: CASSSRQGAGDTQYF
CDR3nt: TGTGCCAGCAGTTCGAGACAGGGGGCAGGAGATACGCAGTATTTT

v_gene: TRBV2
d_gene: TRBD1
j_gene: TRBJ1-6
abundance: .
CDR3aa: CASSVGGTGVSPLHF
CDR3nt: TGTGCCAGCAGTGTAGGGGGGACAGGGGTTTCACCCCTCCACTTT

v_gene: TRBV6-5
d_gene: .
j_gene: TRBJ1-1
abundance: .
CDR3aa: CASKRQVQQGTEAFF
CDR3nt: TGTGCCAGCAAGAGACAGGTTCAACAGGGCACTGAAGCTTTCTTT

v_gene: TRBV4-1
d_gene: .
j_gene: TRBJ1-6
abundance: .
CDR3aa: CASSPRETDNSPLHF
CDR3nt: TGCGCCAGCAGCCCCCGGGAGACGGATAATTCACCCCTCCACTTT

v_gene: TRBV28
d_gene: .
j_gene: TRBJ1-5
abundance: .
CDR3aa: CASTEGGLNQPQHF
CDR3nt: TGTGCCAGCACCGAGGGTGGACTGAATCAGCCCCAGCATTTT

v_gene: TRBV9
d_gene: TRBD1
j_gene: TRBJ2-7
abundance: .
CDR3aa: CASSVEGQEFYEQYF
CDR3nt: TGTGCCAGCAGCGTAGAAGGACAGGAATTCTACGAGCAGTACTTC

v_gene: TRBV6-5
d_gene: TRBD1
j_gene: TRBJ2-7
abundance: .
CDR3aa: CASAVGQGAYEQYF
CDR3nt: TGTGCCAGCGCGGTGGGACAGGGGGCGTACGAGCAGTACTTC

v_gene: TRBV7-2
d_gene: TRBD2
j_gene: TRBJ2-7
abundance: .
CDR3aa: CASRWGGGAGGYPDEQYF
CDR3nt: TGTGCCAGCAGGTGGGGCGGGGGGGCGGGGGGTTATCCGGACGAGCAGTACTTC

v_gene: TRBV5-1
d_gene: .
j_gene: TRBJ2-3
abundance: .
CDR3aa: CASRASGDTDTQYF
CDR3nt: TGCGCCAGCAGAGCCAGCGGTGACACAGATACGCAGTATTTT

v_gene: TRBV28
d_gene: TRBD1
j_gene: TRBJ1-5
abundance: .
CDR3aa: CASRPTGGLLNQPQHF
CDR3nt: TGTGCCAGCAGGCCGACAGGGGGCCTCCTCAATCAGCCCCAGCATTTT

v_gene: TRBV5-4
d_gene: .
j_gene: TRBJ1-4
abundance: .
CDR3aa: CASSGKGVKGEKLFF
CDR3nt: TGTGCCAGCAGCGGGAAGGGGGTGAAGGGTGAAAAACTGTTTTTT

v_gene: TRBV5-1
d_gene: TRBD1
j_gene: TRBJ2-3
abundance: .
CDR3aa: CASSTRTGSTDTQYF
CDR3nt: TGCGCCAGCAGCACACGGACAGGTAGCACAGATACGCAGTATTTT

v_gene: TRBV6-5
d_gene: TRBD1
j_gene: TRBJ1-4
abundance: few
CDR3aa: CASSRQGSFEKLFF
CDR3nt: TGTGCCAGCAGTCGACAGGGAAGTTTTGAAAAACTGTTTTTT

v_gene: TRBV2
d_gene: .
j_gene: TRBJ1-4
abundance: few
CDR3aa: CASNRDNGEKLFF
CDR3nt: TGTGCCAGCAATCGAGATAATGGTGAAAAACTGTTTTTT

v_gene: TRBV9
d_gene: TRBD2
j_gene: TRBJ2-7
abundance: .
CDR3aa: CASSVGLAGINEQYF
CDR3nt: TGTGCCAGCAGCGTAGGGCTAGCGGGAATAAACGAGCAGTACTTC

v_gene: TRBV30
d_gene: TRBD1
j_gene: TRBJ2-2
abundance: .
CDR3aa: CARKDRVNTGELFF
CDR3nt: TGTGCCCGGAAGGACAGGGTGAACACCGGGGAGCTGTTTTTT

v_gene: TRBV27
d_gene: TRBD1
j_gene: TRBJ2-3
abundance: .
CDR3aa: CASSPYRGSDTQYF
CDR3nt: TGTGCCAGCAGTCCCTACAGGGGGTCAGATACGCAGTATTTT

v_gene: TRBV15
d_gene: TRBD1
j_gene: TRBJ1-5
abundance: .
CDR3aa: CATSRGGTGSSNQPQHF
CDR3nt: TGTGCCACCAGCAGAGGAGGGACAGGGTCTAGCAATCAGCCCCAGCATTTT

v_gene: TRBV19
d_gene: TRBD2
j_gene: TRBJ2-3
abundance: .
CDR3aa: CASSTTSGNTDTQYF
CDR3nt: TGTGCCAGTAGTACGACTAGCGGGAACACAGATACGCAGTATTTT

v_gene: TRBV9
d_gene: TRBD2
j_gene: TRBJ2-3
abundance: once
CDR3aa: CASSRGGGGTDTQYF
CDR3nt: TGTGCCAGCAGCCGGGGCGGGGGGGGCACAGATACGCAGTATTTT

v_gene: TRBV5-1
d_gene: .
j_gene: TRBJ2-3
abundance: .
CDR3aa: CASSLGGTSTDTQYF
CDR3nt: TGCGCCAGCAGCTTGGGCGGGACTAGCACAGATACGCAGTATTTT

v_gene: TRBV28
d_gene: TRBD1
j_gene: TRBJ2-7
abundance: .
CDR3aa: CASSYRGAPREQYF
CDR3nt: TGTGCCAGCAGTTACAGGGGAGCACCCCGCGAGCAGTACTTC

v_gene: TRBV28
d_gene: .
j_gene: TRBJ1-2
abundance: .
CDR3aa: CASSPPRGSNYGYTF
CDR3nt: TGTGCCAGCAGTCCCCCCAGGGGCTCTAACTATGGCTACACCTTC

v_gene: TRBV7-9
d_gene: TRBD1
j_gene: TRBJ1-2
abundance: .
CDR3aa: CASSLGTGGLYAGYTF
CDR3nt: TGTGCCAGCAGCTTAGGGACAGGGGGGCTTTATGCTGGCTACACCTTC

v_gene: TRBV2
d_gene: TRBD2
j_gene: TRBJ2-7
abundance: .
CDR3aa: CASRTGLAGGPEYF
CDR3nt: TGTGCCAGCAGGACCGGACTAGCGGGAGGGCCAGAGTACTTC

v_gene: TRBV30
d_gene: TRBD2
j_gene: TRBJ2-3
abundance: .
CDR3aa: CAWSLAGTSFADTQYF
CDR3nt: TGTGCCTGGAGTCTCGCCGGGACTAGCTTCGCAGATACGCAGTATTTT

v_gene: TRBV2
d_gene: .
j_gene: TRBJ2-3
abundance: .
CDR3aa: CASSRDTITDTQYF
CDR3nt: TGTGCCAGCAGTAGGGACACTATCACAGATACGCAGTATTTT

v_gene: TRBV6-5
d_gene: TRBD1
j_gene: TRBJ2-7
abundance: .
CDR3aa: CASRRQGAYEQYF
CDR3nt: TGTGCCAGCAGAAGACAGGGGGCCTACGAGCAGTACTTC

v_gene: TRBV7-9
d_gene: .
j_gene: TRBJ1-1
abundance: .
CDR3aa: CASSPSGPNTEAFF
CDR3nt: TGTGCCAGCAGCCCTTCGGGTCCGAACACTGAAGCTTTCTTT

v_gene: TRBV30
d_gene: TRBD1
j_gene: TRBJ1-3
abundance: .
CDR3aa: CAWSRGTALSGNTIYF
CDR3nt: TGTGCCTGGAGTCGAGGGACAGCGCTCTCTGGAAACACCATATATTTT

v_gene: TRBV5-6
d_gene: TRBD1
j_gene: TRBJ1-5
abundance: .
CDR3aa: CASSPDRGRGGQPQHF
CDR3nt: TGTGCCAGCAGCCCTGACAGGGGGCGAGGTGGTCAGCCCCAGCATTTT